The clone carrying this TCR beta chain came up a few times. Its antigen is not known. The data are from a study of T cells after yellow fever vaccination. The overall study: When fractions had low cell numbers, they were prepared with SMART-Seq v4 Ultra Low Input.

General observations from the study: In post-booster samples, most primary-vaccination clones reappeared (about 95% CD4, nearly 90% CD8). Bulk-population clonotypes that are abundant could appear as contaminants in FACS-sorted repertoires.

There are 14 residues in the CDR3. Trimming removed 6 bases from V and 0 bases from J, with 12 bases in between. Synthesis of TCR cDNA relied on 5'RACE template switching, which attached a universal primer site and UMIs. TCRdb re-called the 5' RACE reads through MiXCR, storing one row per CDR3 protein. The sample includes about 73,000 distinct CDR3 sequences, approximately 7.5% of them seen just once. The chain joins TRBV12-3 or TRBV12-4 to TRBJ2-7; D may be TRBD1 (6 bases). The starting material was CD8+ T cells sorted from PBMCs, obtained on the day of the yellow fever booster vaccination. The sequence came from a man aged 25 to 40 who received the YFV17D yellow fever vaccine. Here the CDR3 reads CASRPTGTSYEQYF. The CDR3 nucleotides are TGTGCCAGCAGGCCGACAGGTACCTCCTACGAGCAGTACTTC.